The TCR beta chain described here comes from a study of regulatory T cells in long-lasting Graves disease. About the research overall: Persistence in Graves' disease denoted antithyroid drug use beyond 5 years alongside positive TSH receptor antibodies. Overall study findings and caveats: TCR diversity in persistent Graves' patients was below that of newly diagnosed ones. When disease was persistent, TRBV28, TRBJ1-2 and TRBJ2-5 were the favored segments.

Building of the TCR beta libraries involved iRepertoire HTBI primers and Arm-PCR of CDR3 regions. TCRdb called the multiplex PCR reads again in MiXCR, with one record for every CDR3 protein. This table has about 430,000 distinct CDR3 sequences, around 23% appearing once. This clonotype was observed many times. The target antigen is unknown. The time point denotes: persistent/refractory GD, antithyroid drugs over 5 years with positive TRAb. The TCR library was made from RNA that had been extracted from PBMCs in TRIzol. From germline, CDR1 is SGHAT and CDR2 FQNNGV. This CDR3 has 15 amino acids. V was clipped by 6 bases and J by 8 bases; unmatched bases: 9.

The sequence came from a female donor with Graves disease. The sequencing used peripheral blood mononuclear cells (PBMCs), collected when the disease was refractory, from a patient treated with antithyroid drugs. J is TRBJ1-6 and V is TRBV11-2; 8 positions match TRBD1. The CDR3 sequence: CASRPFKGQDSPLHF. The DNA for the CDR3 is TGTGCCAGCAGACCGTTCAAGGGACAGGATTCACCCCTCCACTTT.